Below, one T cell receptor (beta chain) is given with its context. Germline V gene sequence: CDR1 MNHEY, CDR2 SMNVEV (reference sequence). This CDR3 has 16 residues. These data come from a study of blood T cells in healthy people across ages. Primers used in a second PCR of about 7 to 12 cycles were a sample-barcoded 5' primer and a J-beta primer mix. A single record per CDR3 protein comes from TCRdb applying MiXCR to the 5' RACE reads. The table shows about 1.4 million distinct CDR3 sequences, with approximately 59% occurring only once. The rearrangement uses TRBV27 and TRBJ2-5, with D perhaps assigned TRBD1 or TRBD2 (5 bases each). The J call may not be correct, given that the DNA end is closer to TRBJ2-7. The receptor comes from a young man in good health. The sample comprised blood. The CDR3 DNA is TGTGCCAGCAGTTCCTCTTATCAGGGACGGAAGGACGAGCAGTACTTC. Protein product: CASSSSYQGRKDEQYF.